Described below is a single T cell receptor (beta chain) sequence and its context. The data are from a study of blood T cell repertoires in COVID-19. Turning to the study itself: The origin of the acute and convalescent COVID-19 samples was the United States, Italy and Spain. PBMCs, B-cell-depleted T cells, or T cells provided the cDNA or gDNA that made up the material.

This CDR3 is built from 14 residues. V lost 5 bases to trimming and J lost 2 bases, with 12 bases between them. Germline CDR1 reads ENHRY; CDR2 reads SYGVKD. Authors' analysis steps: Amplification from reference gene primers served as the basis for estimated nucleated cell counts. Repertoires were generated with immunoSEQ multiplex PCR, while TCRdb's copy carries only in-frame clones and drops some. D and trimming come from the DNA, and the V and J calls and clone size come from that table. The sample consists of about 180,000 clones, approximately 86% of them appearing once. The sequencing input was peripheral blood. The V and J genes are TRBV10-3 and TRBJ1-1, with a tentative D call TRBD1 (6 bases). The receptor's source is a man aged 45-65 years with active or convalescent COVID-19. The CDR3 DNA follows: TGTGCCATCAGTACCGGGACATTCAACACTGAAGCTTTCTTT. This gives the protein CAISTGTFNTEAFF.